Below, one T cell receptor (beta chain) is given with its context. The sample is drawn from a study of blood T cell repertoires in COVID-19. Across the whole study: T cells, B-cell-depleted T cells, or PBMCs provided the cDNA or gDNA that served as material.

The germline V and J ends were trimmed by 8 bases and 4 bases, with 11 bases remaining between them. The germline V gene encodes CDR1 MDHEN and CDR2 SYDVKM. The CDR3 loop spans 12 amino acids. Authors' analysis steps: Nucleated cell counts were estimated from reference gene primer amplification. Produced via immunoSEQ multiplex PCR; TCRdb's table is partial and in-frame only. V and J calls and clone size are those listed in that table; D and trimming were worked out from the DNA. In the table there are fewer than 500,000 clones, around 89% of which are singletons. The chain recombines TRBV28 with TRBJ2-5; a possible D gene is TRBD2 (5 bases). The sequence came from a woman under 40 with acute or convalescent COVID-19. The specimen sequenced was peripheral blood. The CDR3 nucleotides are TGTGCCAGCGGACTCACTGGAGAGACCCAGTACTTC. The encoded protein is CASGLTGETQYF.